A selection of T cell receptor beta chains follows, all from one sample in a study of Ad26.COV2.S vaccination and SARS-CoV-2 variants. The repertoire was sequenced with immunoSEQ multiplex PCR; TCRdb's copy has only in-frame clones and lacks some. The table lists 320,000 or so clones, 90% of them singletons. The material sequenced was peripheral blood, taken in a trial of Ad26.COV2.S vaccine versus placebo. Source of these receptors: a person aged 18-60 years who received the Ad26.COV2.S COVID-19 vaccine or a placebo. Both conserved end residues are part of each CDR3. A D gene is named only where the DNA matches it firmly. The size field is filled for only some rows; it gives once, few, many or a size class.

TRBV12-5,TRBJ1-2,.,.,CASGLGEFGGYGYTF,TGTGCTAGTGGTTTGGGGGAGTTTGGCGGCTATGGCTACACCTTC
TRBV6-5,TRBJ1-6,TRBD1,.,CASSRQGRNSPLHF,TGTGCCAGCAGTAGACAGGGAAGAAATTCACCCCTCCACTTT
TRBV6-5,TRBJ2-2,.,.,CASALRWAGELFF,TGTGCCAGCGCGCTCCGCTGGGCCGGGGAGCTGTTTTTT
TRBV7-8,TRBJ1-1,.,.,CASSVRVQSTEAFF,TGTGCCAGCAGCGTCAGGGTTCAGAGCACTGAAGCTTTCTTT
TRBV2,TRBJ2-7,.,.,CASSLGEGPYEQYF,TGTGCCAGCAGCCTGGGCGAGGGCCCCTACGAGCAGTACTTC
TRBV7-9,TRBJ2-3,TRBD2,.,CASSLAGSGRIGDTQYF,TGTGCCAGCAGCTTAGCGGGGAGCGGGAGAATTGGAGATACGCAGTATTTT
TRBV29-1,TRBJ2-5,TRBD2,.,CSVISGNQETQYF,TGCAGCGTAATTAGCGGGAACCAAGAGACCCAGTACTTC
TRBV5-1,TRBJ1-1,.,.,CASSSDGYTEAFF,TGCGCCAGCAGCTCTGACGGGTACACTGAAGCTTTCTTT
TRBV5-8,TRBJ1-6,.,.,CASSWKGGAYDNSPLHF,TGTGCCAGCAGCTGGAAGGGGGGCGCGTACGATAATTCACCCCTCCACTTT
TRBV9,TRBJ2-3,TRBD2,once,CASSERSPGTSGDTQYF,TGTGCCAGCAGCGAGAGAAGTCCCGGGACTAGCGGAGATACGCAGTATTTT
TRBV6-2/TRBV6-3,TRBJ1-2,TRBD1,.,CASSYSTLTGVNYGYTF,TGTGCCAGCAGTTACTCCACTCTGACAGGGGTAAACTATGGCTACACCTTC
TRBV2,TRBJ1-4,.,once,CASSDADSGEKLFF,TGTGCCAGCAGTGACGCTGACAGTGGGGAAAAACTGTTTTTT
TRBV4-1,TRBJ1-1,.,.,CASSRGGPTEAFF,TGCGCCAGCAGCCGCGGAGGGCCCACTGAAGCTTTCTTT
TRBV18,TRBJ1-1,.,.,CASSPSPRTLNTEAFF,TGTGCCAGCTCACCATCGCCCAGGACCTTGAACACTGAAGCTTTCTTT
TRBV7-9,TRBJ1-2,TRBD1,.,CASSQDDRGVFDGYTF,TGTGCCAGCAGCCAGGACGACAGGGGGGTATTCGATGGCTACACCTTC
TRBV9,TRBJ2-2,.,.,CASSSLRAGELFF,TGTGCCAGCAGTTCTTTGAGGGCCGGGGAGCTGTTTTTT
TRBV9,TRBJ1-5,TRBD1,.,CASSDRSGQGMGNQPQHF,TGTGCCAGCAGCGATCGATCCGGACAGGGTATGGGCAATCAGCCCCAGCATTTT
TRBV27,TRBJ2-1,.,once,CASSGLDFYNEQFF,TGTGCCAGCAGTGGCCTAGATTTCTACAATGAGCAGTTCTTC
TRBV6-2/TRBV6-3,TRBJ1-5,TRBD1,.,CASSSPGTGSGNQPQHF,TGTGCCAGCAGTTCACCCGGGACAGGGAGCGGGAATCAGCCCCAGCATTTT